These 3 T cell receptor beta chains were sequenced from one sample in a study of healthy donors' naive CD4 and CD8 T cells. A linear amplification protocol produced the TCR libraries from approximately 460 ng of total RNA. Via MiXCR, TCRdb re-called the reads, giving one row per CDR3 protein. The data contain about 180,000 distinct CDR3 sequences, about 76% of them singletons. Sequences were obtained from naive CD4+ and CD8+ T cells sorted from blood, pooled from several donors. The receptor set was obtained from a pool of human donors in good health; the sample pools cells from several healthy donors.

This clonotype was detected a few times. The chain is built from TRBV6-4 and TRBJ1-5, with D perhaps TRBD1 (6 bases). The CDR3 length is 15 residues. V was trimmed by 4 bases and J by 4 bases, leaving 14 bases between them. Germline V gives CDR1 MRHNA, CDR2 SNTAGT. CDR3 DNA: TGTGCCAGCAGTGGAAAGGACAGTAAAAATCAGCCCCAGCATTTT. Encoded protein: CASSGKDSKNQPQHF.

The V and J genes are TRBV29-1 and TRBJ2-1, with 10 bases matching TRBD2. The germline V gene encodes CDR1 SQVTM and CDR2 ANQGSEA. Unmatched junction bases numbered 3, after V lost 6 bases and J lost 10 bases. CDR3 length equals 11 residues. This CDR3 reads CSVQGLAEQFF. The DNA of the CDR3 is TGCAGCGTCCAGGGACTAGCGGAGCAGTTCTTC.

The V and J genes are TRBV5-1 and TRBJ2-3; D not resolved. CDR1 and CDR2 from the germline V gene are SGHRS and YFSETQ. V lost 2 bases and J 0 bases, leaving 13 bases between the germline ends. The CDR3 is 16 amino acids. CDR3 DNA sequence: TGCGCCAGCAGCTTTAACGGACCGGCGAGCACAGATACGCAGTATTTT. It specifies CASSFNGPASTDTQYF.